Listed below are T cell receptor beta chains from one sample, sequenced in a study of T cell changes during pregnancy in multiple sclerosis. The protocol was immunoSEQ multiplex PCR, while the TCRdb copy is restricted to in-frame clones and leaves out a portion. The table includes tens of thousands of clones, 91% detected once. The sequencing used peripheral blood, collected in the third trimester of pregnancy. The source of these receptors is a female donor in good health, enrolled as a control in a pregnancy study. The CDR3 runs from the conserved cysteine through the conserved F or W. Each record gives: D gene, clone size, V gene, J gene, CDR3 DNA, CDR3 protein. D genes are given only for firm matches. Clone size appears in some rows only: once, few, many, or a class for an expanded clone.

>TRBD2|NA|TRBV5-5|TRBJ2-7
TGTGCCAGCAGCCCAAGACAGCAAGGGAGGGACGAGCAGTACTTC
CASSPRQQGRDEQYF
>NA|NA|TRBV5-1|TRBJ2-1
TGCGCCAGCAGCCCCGACTCGGGCTCCTACAATGAGCAGTTCTTC
CASSPDSGSYNEQFF
>TRBD1|NA|TRBV5-4|TRBJ1-2
TGTGCCAGCCGAGGGGGCGAAAAGGGAAACTATGGCTACACCTTC
CASRGGEKGNYGYTF
>NA|NA|TRBV7-2|TRBJ1-4
TGTGCCAGCACCCCGAGAGGGGGTGGTGAAAAACTGTTTTTT
CASTPRGGGEKLFF
>TRBD1|NA|TRBV15|TRBJ2-7
TGTGCCACCAGCACATACACTACCGGGACAGGGAGCTACGAGCAGTACTTC
CATSTYTTGTGSYEQYF
>TRBD1|once|TRBV19|TRBJ1-5
TGTGCCAGTAGCGACAGGGCCCGACCTTATAGCAATCAGCCCCAGCATTTT
CASSDRARPYSNQPQHF
>TRBD2|once|TRBV15|TRBJ2-3
TGTGCCACCAGCCCCTCGGGGGGCGCGGGGGGCCCCACAGATACGCAGTATTTT
CATSPSGGAGGPTDTQYF
>NA|NA|TRBV4-1|TRBJ2-7
TGCGCCAGCAGCCAAGGACTACGTTTCGTAGAGCAGTACTTC
CASSQGLRFVEQYF
>TRBD1|NA|TRBV30|TRBJ2-7
TGTGCCTGGACCCCGCCCGGGACAGAATACGAGCAGTACTTC
CAWTPPGTEYEQYF
>NA|NA|TRBV5-1|TRBJ1-1
TGCGCCAGCAGCTCGGAGCTTGAAGCTTTCTTT
CASSSELEAFF
>TRBD1|NA|TRBV9|TRBJ2-3
TGTGCCAGCAGCGTAGATGGCAGGGGGAGCACAGATACGCAGTATTTT
CASSVDGRGSTDTQYF
>TRBD1|NA|TRBV13|TRBJ1-2
TGTGCCAGCAGCTTGGGGACAGGGGACTATGGCTACACCTTC
CASSLGTGDYGYTF
>NA|NA|TRBV7-6|TRBJ2-1
TGTGCCAGCAGCCCCGTCCCGGACTTCCGCTCCTACAATGAGCAGTTCTTC
CASSPVPDFRSYNEQFF
>NA|NA|TRBV28|TRBJ2-1
TGTGCCAGCAGTCGAGGGGACTCCCTCTCCTACAATGAGCAGTTCTTC
CASSRGDSLSYNEQFF
>NA|NA|TRBV7-8|TRBJ1-4
TGTGCCAGCAGCTTAGTTGGGGCAGGGAAGGCAACTAATGAAAAACTGTTTTTT
CASSLVGAGKATNEKLFF
>TRBD2|once|TRBV7-8|TRBJ2-7
TGTGCCAGCAGCTTAGGGGGACTAGCGGGAGGGCCCTACGAGCAGTACTTC
CASSLGGLAGGPYEQYF
>TRBD1|NA|TRBV29-1|TRBJ1-2
TGCAGCGTTGAAGGGCAGGGGGCGCTCAATGGCTACACCTTC
CSVEGQGALNGYTF
>NA|NA|TRBV19|TRBJ2-5
TGTGCCAGTAGTATACTCCGGGAAGAGACCCAGTACTTC
CASSILREETQYF
>TRBD1|NA|TRBV6-5|TRBJ1-1
TGTGCCAGCGGGACAGGAAACACTGAAGCTTTCTTT
CASGTGNTEAFF
>TRBD1|NA|TRBV10-3|TRBJ1-6
TGTGCCATCCGCGGGACAGCCGATGGAAATTCACCCCTCCACTTT
CAIRGTADGNSPLHF
>TRBD1|NA|TRBV4-3|TRBJ2-5
TGCGCCAGCAGCCGCGACAGGGGAGCTCGGGGGACCCAGTACTTC
CASSRDRGARGTQYF
>TRBD1|NA|TRBV7-2|TRBJ1-5
TGTGCCAGCAGCCGGGACAGGAGAGACAATCAGCCCCAGCATTTT
CASSRDRRDNQPQHF
>NA|NA|TRBV6-4|TRBJ2-3
TGTGCCAGCAGTGAAGGGGGACGCAGCACAGATACGCAGTATTTT
CASSEGGRSTDTQYF
>TRBD1|NA|TRBV19|TRBJ1-5
TGTGCCAGTAGTATACTAACGGGACAGAGGAATCAGCCCCAGCATTTT
CASSILTGQRNQPQHF
>TRBD2|NA|TRBV4-3|TRBJ2-1
TGCGCCAGCAGCCAAGAGTACAGTGGACTAGCGGGAGGTTACAATGAGCAGTTCTTC
CASSQEYSGLAGGYNEQFF
>TRBD1|once|TRBV23-1|TRBJ2-7
TGCTTCTTAATCCCCGGCAGGGGGCACGAGCAGTACTTC
CFLIPGRGHEQYF
>TRBD1|NA|TRBV10-3|TRBJ2-5
TGTGCCATCGGACAGGGGGCCTACCAAGAGACCCAGTACTTC
CAIGQGAYQETQYF
>NA|NA|TRBV25-1|TRBJ2-7
TGTGCCAGCAGTGTCCAGGCTCAGTTCGAGCAGTACTTC
CASSVQAQFEQYF
>NA|NA|TRBV5-6|TRBJ2-7
TGTGCCAGCAGCTTGGTGTCCGAAGGGGAGTACTTC
CASSLVSEGEYF
>NA|NA|TRBV19|TRBJ2-7
TGTGCCAGTAGTATTACGGCCGGACTGCCTTACGAGCAGTACTTC
CASSITAGLPYEQYF
>NA|once|TRBV25-1|TRBJ1-4
TGTGCCAGCAGTGAATATCGAGGTGCAACTAATGAAAAACTGTTTTTT
CASSEYRGATNEKLFF
>NA|NA|TRBV9|TRBJ2-7
TGTGCCAGCAGCGTAGCTACGGGAAACTACGAGCAGTACTTC
CASSVATGNYEQYF
>NA|NA|TRBV10-3|TRBJ2-5
TGTGCCATCAGTGACAGGGGAGAGACCCAGTACTTC
CAISDRGETQYF
>NA|NA|TRBV5-1|TRBJ1-2
TGCGCCAGCAGCCCACTCAGTACAGGGTTTAACTATGGCTACACCTTC
CASSPLSTGFNYGYTF
>TRBD1|NA|TRBV10-2|TRBJ2-7
TGCGCCAGCAGTGCCGGGACAGGGGCCTACGAGCAGTACTTC
CASSAGTGAYEQYF
>TRBD2|once|TRBV27|TRBJ2-2
TGTGCCACCCACCTCCGGGAGGGTACCTCCGGGGAGCTGTTTTTT
CATHLREGTSGELFF
>NA|NA|TRBV18|TRBJ2-2
TGTGCCAGCTCACCGGGGCAGGGGAACACCGGGGAGCTGTTTTTT
CASSPGQGNTGELFF
>NA|NA|TRBV4-1|TRBJ1-5
TGCGCCAGCAGCCAAGATGGTCGTCCGGATCAGCCCCAGCATTTT
CASSQDGRPDQPQHF
>TRBD2|NA|TRBV6-5|TRBJ2-7
TGTGCCAGCAGATCCTTAGCGGGCGAGCAGTACTTC
CASRSLAGEQYF